This TCR beta chain was identified in a study of shared clonotypes between healthy human individuals. Notes on the study in general: Researchers sampled only blood; tissue repertoires likely differ.

CD8 memory was a combination of CD45RO+ cells and CCR7-negative CD45RA+ TemRA cells. Germline V gives CDR1 SGDLS, CDR2 YYNGEE. The CDR3 length is 15 residues. V lost 0 bases to trimming and J lost 10 bases; unmatched junction nucleotides: 6. Note on this clone: Its antigen is unknown.

A roughly 220 ng quantity of DNA, 25,000 to 30,000 T cell genomes, went into the sorted-subset replicate PCRs. Per the authors' pipeline: Filtering differed, since immunoSEQ gave only junction sequences and no quality scores. Produced via immunoSEQ multiplex PCR; TCRdb's table is partial and in-frame only. V and J calls and clone size come straight from that table; D and trimming were deduced from the DNA. Here the sample spans around 100,000 clones, approximately 70% being singletons. The TCR comes from a woman in her twenties or thirties in good health. Material for sequencing was memory CD8+ T cells sorted from blood. Described subset: CD45RO+ cells pooled with CCR7-negative TemRA cells. V and J are TRBV9 and TRBJ2-1, with 11 bases fitting TRBD2. CDR3 residues: CASSVAPGLAEEQFF. The CDR3 DNA sequence: TGTGCCAGCAGCGTAGCCCCGGGACTAGCGGAAGAGCAGTTCTTC.